A single TCR beta chain is shown here with its context. Its antigen is still unknown. The CDR3 has 15 amino acids. Germline CDR1 is LNHDA and CDR2 is SQIVND (reference sequence). V shed 1 base and J shed 6 bases, with 15 bases lying between them. This record belongs to a study of OX40 agonist ivuxolimab in advanced cancers. Turning to the study itself: The patients got ivuxolimab, which is an agonistic anti-OX40 (CD134) antibody. The dose-escalation cohort was around 83% male, with a mean age of about 58 years, ranging about 20 to 79. Study-level results: Expanded peripheral T cell antigen specificity was not determined.

Here immunoSEQ multiplex PCR was the method, and the copy in TCRdb shows in-frame clones only, minus some. The sample consists of 57,000 or so clones, 86% of them appearing once. Source: CD4+ or CD8+ T cells sorted from blood, taken in a trial of the OX40 agonist ivuxolimab. This TCR came from an adult with an advanced solid tumor such as melanoma, head and neck, liver or kidney cancer. The rearrangement links TRBV19 to TRBJ1-1; D is unclear. The CDR3 reads CASSIGDLGRAEAFF. The CDR3 region has the DNA TGTGCCAGTAGTATAGGCGATTTGGGAAGGGCTGAAGCTTTCTTT. The full variable domain, with the rest looked up from reference TRBV19 and TRBJ1-1, is DGGITQSPKYLFRKEGQNVTLSCEQNLNHDAMYWYRQDPGQGLRLIYYSQIVNDFQKGDIAEGYSVSREKKESFPLTVTSAQKNPTAFYLCASSIGDLGRAEAFFGQGTRLTVV.